What follows are 23 T cell receptor beta chains derived from one specimen sequenced in a study of blood T cell repertoires in COVID-19. The table came from immunoSEQ multiplex PCR; TCRdb's copy has only in-frame clones and leaves some out. The sample records about 140,000 clones, less than 85% being singletons. Sequencing was carried out using PBMCs or T cells enriched from blood (not recorded which). These receptor sequences come from a woman between 18 and 29 years old who had been exposed to COVID-19.

The chain links TRBV29-1 to TRBJ2-1; D is unclear. This CDR3 has 12 amino acids. The V gene lost 7 bases and the J gene lost 8 bases, with 15 bases spanning the gap. Germline CDR1 is SQVTM and CDR2 is ANQGSEA. The CDR3: CSATSPIDEQFF. CDR3 bases: TGCAGCGCCACTTCCCCAATCGATGAGCAGTTCTTC.

The rearrangement links TRBV19 to TRBJ2-6, with D possibly being TRBD2 (5 bases). V shed 5 bases and J shed 3 bases, with 17 bases lying between them. The germline gives CDR1 LNHDA, CDR2 SQIVND (reference sequence). CDR3 length: 17 amino acids. This CDR3 reads CASSPRTRAYGANVLTF. The CDR3 region has the DNA TGTGCCAGTAGTCCCCGTACGAGGGCGTATGGGGCCAACGTCCTGACTTTC.

This chain uses TRBV10-3 with TRBJ2-7; 7 nucleotides match TRBD1. Germline loops: CDR1 ENHRY, CDR2 SYGVKD. The CDR3 is 13 residues long. Trimming cost V 8 bases and J 6 bases; bases outside gene matches: 10. CDR3 sequence reads: CAIGDRDTSEQYF. CDR3 DNA: TGTGCCATCGGCGACAGGGATACTAGCGAGCAGTACTTC.

The chain couples TRBV28 to TRBJ2-7; 7 bases line up with TRBD2. This CDR3 is 16 amino acids long. V lost 2 bases to trimming and J lost 2 bases; unmatched junction nucleotides: 9. Per germline, CDR1 MDHEN and CDR2 SYDVKM. In DNA, the CDR3 is TGTGCCAGCAGTTTAGGGTTTGGGGGGGGGACCTACGAGCAGTACTTC. It specifies CASSLGFGGGTYEQYF.

This chain connects TRBV2 to TRBJ1-1, with 8 positions matching TRBD1. V lost 8 bases, J lost 0 bases, and 5 bases stayed unmatched. The CDR3 sequence is 14 residues long. Germline V gene sequence: CDR1 SNHLY, CDR2 FYNNEI. The CDR3 DNA follows: TGTGCCAGCGACAGGGGTGGGCTGAACACTGAAGCTTTCTTT. Protein: CASDRGGLNTEAFF.

This clone was counted a single time. The CDR3 DNA sequence: TGTGCCAGCAGTGAATGGAGCCCGGGGGGCTATGGCTACACCTTC. Its protein product is CASSEWSPGGYGYTF. The chain carries TRBV6-1 and TRBJ1-2; tentative D call: TRBD1 (5 bases). V shed 2 bases and J shed 4 bases, with 14 bases lying between them. The CDR3 is 15 amino acids. Germline-derived CDR1 and CDR2 are MNHNS and SASEGT.

The rearrangement uses TRBV7-9 and TRBJ1-2; D is undetermined. CDR3 length equals 14 residues. Germline assignment: CDR1 SEHNR and CDR2 FQNEAQ (reference sequence). Trimming removed 0 bases from V and 1 base from J, with 6 bases in between. CDR3 nucleotides: TGTGCCAGCAGCTTAGCGAACAGTAACTATGGCTACACCTTC. It translates to CASSLANSNYGYTF.

The V gene is TRBV18, the J gene TRBJ1-1, with 10 bases fitting TRBD1. This CDR3 has 15 residues. Germline trimming cut 6 bases from V and 4 bases from J; bases unmatched to any gene: 8. Germline loops: CDR1 KGHSH, CDR2 LQKENI. The CDR3 region is CASSSAGQGGTEAFF. CDR3 coding DNA: TGTGCCAGCTCGTCCGCCGGACAGGGGGGCACTGAAGCTTTCTTT.

The chain combines TRBV7-8 with TRBJ1-2, with D unclear. V lost 5 bases and J lost 4, with 17 bases in between. Germline V gene data show CDR1 as SGHVS and CDR2 as FQNEAQ. This CDR3 has 15 amino acids. CDR3 loop: CASSPGRGRGYGYTF. DNA of the CDR3: TGTGCCAGCAGCCCCGGGCGGGGTCGCGGCTATGGCTACACCTTC. Full variable domain (remainder filled in from reference TRBV7-8 and TRBJ1-2): GAGVSQSPRYKVAKRGQDVALRCDPISGHVSLFWYQQALGQGPEFLTYFQNEAQLDKSGLPSDRFFAERPEGSVSTLKIQRTQQEDSAVYLCASSPGRGRGYGYTFGSGTRLTVV.

The chain carries TRBV7-6 and TRBJ2-5; D possibly corresponds to TRBD1 (5 bases). The CDR3 is 20 residues long. V lost 1 base to trimming and J lost 2 bases, with 26 bases between them. Germline assignment: CDR1 SGHVS and CDR2 FNYEAQ. The CDR3 region has the DNA TGTGCCAGCAGCTTAGTTATACTGCACTCCCAGACAGAAAGACAAGAGACCCAGTACTTC. This translates into CASSLVILHSQTERQETQYF.

This clone appeared a single time. The V and J genes are TRBV10-1 and TRBJ1-6; no clear D. V gave up 4 bases and J gave up 13 bases, with 11 bases separating them. This CDR3 has 12 amino acids. Germline CDR1 is WNHNN and CDR2 is SYGVQD (reference sequence). This CDR3 is CASSVGSGPLHF. The CDR3 bases are TGCGCCAGCAGTGTTGGGTCGGGTCCCCTCCACTTT.

The rearrangement uses TRBV3-1 (or the pseudogene TRBV3-2) and TRBJ1-2, with TRBD1 as a possible D gene (6 bases). Germline assignment: CDR1 LGHDT and CDR2 YNNKEL (reference sequence). The CDR3 sequence is 16 residues long. The ends were cut back, 4 bases at V and 8 bases at J, with 23 bases in the middle. Written as DNA, the CDR3 is TGTGCCAGCAGCCGACAGGAGACGAGTCACCTGTTAGGCTACACCTTC. The encoded protein is CASSRQETSHLLGYTF.

This chain joins TRBV3-1 (or the pseudogene TRBV3-2) and TRBJ2-1; 8 nucleotides match TRBD2. CDR3 length: 14 residues. In germline, CDR1 is LGHDT, CDR2 YNNKEL (reference sequence). Germline trimming cut 1 base from V and 5 bases from J; bases unmatched to any gene: 1. CDR3 nucleotides: TGTGCCAGCAGCCAAGCGGGAGGGAACAATGAGCAGTTCTTC. Protein sequence: CASSQAGGNNEQFF.

This clone was seen more than once but under ten times. V is TRBV27 and J is TRBJ1-2; D uncertain. The CDR3 is made up of 15 amino acids. Germline V gene data show CDR1 as MNHEY and CDR2 as SMNVEV (reference sequence). Trimming removed 7 bases from V and 2 bases from J, with 17 bases in between. The CDR3 DNA follows: TGTGCCAGCAAGAGGAAGTCGGAATTAAACTATGGCTACACCTTC. Protein product: CASKRKSELNYGYTF.

This chain joins TRBV7-2 and TRBJ1-6; 9 nucleotides agree with TRBD1. The germline gives CDR1 SGHTA, CDR2 FQGNSA. V lost 4 bases, J lost 10 bases, and 8 bases stayed unmatched. The CDR3 is made up of 15 amino acids. As DNA, the CDR3 is TGTGCCAGCAGCTCAGGGACAGGGATGGGCTCACCCCTCCACTTT. Amino acid sequence: CASSSGTGMGSPLHF.

The chain is built from TRBV7-2 and TRBJ1-1; D is ambiguous. Trimming took off 0 bases at V and 3 bases at J, with 11 bases between the two ends. The CDR3 runs 15 residues. CDR1 and CDR2 from the germline V gene are SGHTA and FQGNSA. CDR3 protein: CASSLAPGRDTEAFF. CDR3 in DNA: TGTGCCAGCAGCTTAGCGCCGGGGAGGGACACTGAAGCTTTCTTT.

This chain joins TRBV28 and TRBJ1-4; weak D call: TRBD1 (6 bases). Germline V gene data show CDR1 as MDHEN and CDR2 as SYDVKM. V was trimmed by 5 bases and J by 7 bases, leaving 8 bases between them. The CDR3 has 12 residues. CDR3 bases: TGTGCCAGCAGTCTCAGGGGTGAAAAACTGTTTTTT. As protein: CASSLRGEKLFF.

This chain links TRBV6-5 with TRBJ2-7; the match to TRBD2 covers 12 bases. V shed 2 bases, J shed 7 bases, and the junction held 0 bases outside the gene matches. Germline CDR1 is MNHEY and CDR2 is SVGAGI. This CDR3 is built from 13 residues. The CDR3, as DNA: TGTGCCAGCAGTTACGGACTAGCGGGAGAGCAGTACTTC. This codes for CASSYGLAGEQYF.

The rearrangement uses TRBV18 and TRBJ2-7, with TRBD1 identical over 9 bases. Unmatched junction bases numbered 4, after V lost 3 bases and J lost 4 bases. Germline-derived CDR1 and CDR2 are KGHSH and LQKENI. This CDR3 spans 14 amino acids. CDR3: CASSPDRGQYEQYF. In DNA form, the CDR3 reads TGTGCCAGCTCACCGGACAGGGGACAATACGAGCAGTACTTC.

This clone was seen only a few times. The V call is TRBV30, the J call TRBJ1-3; D call uncertain. V was shortened by 7 bases and J by 4 bases, with 11 bases between the two germline ends. The CDR3 is 12 residues long. Germline V gene sequence: CDR1 GTSNPN, CDR2 SVGIG (reference sequence). This CDR3 reads CASGDGGNTIYF. In DNA, the CDR3 is TGTGCCTCGGGAGACGGGGGAAACACCATATATTTT. The entire variable domain, with the rest obtained from reference TRBV30 and TRBJ1-3, is as follows: SQTIHQWPATLVQPVGSPLSLECTVEGTSNPNLYWYRQAAGRGLQLLFYSVGIGQISSEVPQNLSASRPQDRQFILSSKKLLLSDSGFYLCASGDGGNTIYFGEGSWLTVV.

For the CDR3, the DNA is TGTGCCTGGAGTCCGAGACTGAGAATCCACTTT. It codes for CAWSPRLRIHF. The chain uses TRBV30 and TRBJ1-6; D gene unclear. The CDR3 has 11 residues. The germline V and J ends were trimmed by 2 bases and 17 bases, with 13 bases remaining between them. Germline V gives CDR1 GTSNPN, CDR2 SVGIG (reference sequence). The variable domain in full, with the rest retrieved from reference TRBV30 and TRBJ1-6, is SQTIHQWPATLVQPVGSPLSLECTVEGTSNPNLYWYRQAAGRGLQLLFYSVGIGQISSEVPQNLSASRPQDRQFILSSKKLLLSDSGFYLCAWSPRLRIHFGNGTRLTVT.

This clone appeared once. J is TRBJ2-3 and V is TRBV5-4; 14 nucleotides line up with TRBD2. The germline V gene has CDR1 SGHNT and CDR2 YYREEE (reference sequence). V gave up 0 bases and J gave up 6 bases; unmatched junction bases: 3. The CDR3 runs 16 residues. CDR3 amino acids: CASSLGLAGGHDTQYF. The CDR3 coding sequence is TGTGCCAGCAGCTTGGGACTAGCGGGAGGGCACGATACGCAGTATTTT.

V gene TRBV11-3 combines with J gene TRBJ2-1, with D maybe TRBD2 (5 bases). The CDR3 contains 13 residues. Looked up from germline, CDR1 is SGHNT and CDR2 is YENEEA. With 5 bases removed from V and 7 bases from J, the gap between germline ends came to 12 bases. CDR3 in DNA: TGTGCCAGCAGCCCTTACGGGATGAATGAGCAGTTCTTC. Residues: CASSPYGMNEQFF.